This T cell receptor (beta chain) was documented in a study of Tregs in tolerant kidney transplant recipients (dated 2019 in TCRdb). As for the study more broadly: TCRbeta sequencing was used in the study to identify donor-specific regulatory T cells before combined kidney and bone marrow transplantation, and the identified cells were then tracked after transplant. TCRbeta repertoire sequencing was used in a few healthy controls to compare several methods for expanding Tregs specific for an allogeneic donor.

Genomic DNA was extracted from sorted cells with the QIAGEN DNeasy Blood and Tissue Kit for TCRbeta CDR3 sequencing. Through immunoSEQ, high-throughput TCRbeta CDR3 sequencing was done commercially, including PCR amplification with internal controls and bias correction. From the authors' description of their analysis: Unique productive TCRbeta sequences were defined by CDR3 nucleotide sequence where primers matched, and otherwise by CDR3 amino acid sequence together with Vbeta and Jbeta genes. Sorting error was corrected by removing sequences shared between sorted populations at a frequency ratio of 2:1 or less, and the remaining shared sequences were assigned to the higher population. A sequence counted as donor-reactive if, in CFSE-low cells, the sequence had a frequency of at least 0.01% and was expanded at least 5-fold compared with unstimulated cells. Jensen-Shannon divergence, calculated on the top 100 TCRbeta sequences ranked by frequency, was used to quantify repertoire divergence. For samples with multiple sequencing runs, sorting error was corrected separately for each run before the runs were pooled. TCRdb took this table from immuneACCESS and kept in-frame rearrangements with V and J called. Such tables lack part of the clones; where checked against another copy, unresolved V genes explain under half of the gap, and the rest is unexplained. V and J calls plus clone size are reproduced from that table; the DNA served to infer D and trimming. A total of 60,000 or so clones appear in this sample, 65% to 85% of them only once. The ten most abundant clones make up more than 4.5% of the sample.

Unstimulated Tregs (CD4+CD25+CD127-), CD4+ non-Tregs (CD4+CD25-), CD4 and CD8 cells were FACS-sorted from thawed PBMCs. Healthy control blood was obtained either as purchased buffy coats or from healthy volunteers. Healthy control blood was processed to PBMCs by Ficoll density gradient and cryopreserved, and patient PBMCs were collected before and after transplant. Overall results and qualifications from the work: Biological reproducibility was not directly addressed, though technical replication error appeared minimal. Expanding Tregs with activated donor B cells appeared to identify the most biologically relevant and donor-specific TCRbeta repertoire. Because only a small number of patients were included, the study had limitations, and the results will need to be validated in larger populations as well as under other immunosuppression protocols.

Unmatched junction bases come to 8, with V trimmed by 5 bases and J by 5 bases. The germline V gene encodes CDR1 SGHVS and CDR2 FNYEAQ. The CDR3 contains 15 residues, cysteine and phenylalanine counted. The retained sequence is limited to the CDR3, 45 bases, with the frame set at the first base. As for this clone: Which antigen it targets is not known. Per-base quality was not reported, and no clone a single base away is much larger than it.

Source material: CD4+ T cells from blood. The receptor was derived from a human donor in good health. The rearrangement combines TRBV7-6 with TRBJ2-5, and 10 junctional nucleotides match TRBD1. The nucleotides are TGTGCCAGCAGCCCCGGGACAGGGGATGGTGAGACCCAGTACTTC. Its protein is CASSPGTGDGETQYF.